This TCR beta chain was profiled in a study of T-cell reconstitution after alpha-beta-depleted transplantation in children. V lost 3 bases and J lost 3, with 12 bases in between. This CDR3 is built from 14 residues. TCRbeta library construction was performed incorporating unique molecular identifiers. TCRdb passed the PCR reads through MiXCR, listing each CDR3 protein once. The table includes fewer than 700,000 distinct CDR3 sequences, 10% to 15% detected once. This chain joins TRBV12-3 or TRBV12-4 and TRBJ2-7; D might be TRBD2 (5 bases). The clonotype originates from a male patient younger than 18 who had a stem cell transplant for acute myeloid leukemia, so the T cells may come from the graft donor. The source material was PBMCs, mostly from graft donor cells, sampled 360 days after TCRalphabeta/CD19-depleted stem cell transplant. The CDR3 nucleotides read TGTGCCAGCAGTTTTTCAGTCGGGATCTACGAGCAGTACTTC. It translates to CASSFSVGIYEQYF.